These T cell receptor beta chains were read from a single sample in a study of OX40 agonist ivuxolimab in advanced cancers. The repertoire was sequenced with immunoSEQ multiplex PCR; TCRdb's copy has only in-frame clones and lacks some. The table records fewer than 70,000 clones, roughly nine tenths of them present only once. The material was CD4+ or CD8+ T cells sorted from blood, obtained in a trial of the OX40 agonist ivuxolimab. These receptor sequences come from an adult with an advanced solid tumor such as melanoma, head and neck, liver or kidney cancer. The CDR3 runs from the conserved cysteine through the conserved F or W. Each record gives: V gene, clone size, D gene, J gene, CDR3 DNA, CDR3 protein. A D gene is named only where the DNA matches it firmly. Size tells how often a clone was seen (once, few, many) or the class of an expanded clone, and some rows leave it out.

TRBV6-1	.	TRBD1	TRBJ1-5	TGTGCCAGCAGTACCCGGGACAGGACGAATCAGCCCCAGCATTTT	CASSTRDRTNQPQHF
TRBV18	.	TRBD1	TRBJ1-1	TGTGCCAGCTCACAGGACAGGGGTGTCACTGAAGCTTTCTTT	CASSQDRGVTEAFF
TRBV7-2	.	.	TRBJ2-3	TGTGCCAGCAGCTTAGTCAGGGGTGATACGCAGTATTTT	CASSLVRGDTQYF
TRBV30	.	.	TRBJ1-6	TGTGCCTGGAGTGCCCCGGGACTCCCAGGCGGTTCACCCCTCCACTTT	CAWSAPGLPGGSPLHF
TRBV5-8	.	.	TRBJ2-5	TGTGCCAGCAGGACTATCTGGGTTAGAGAGACCCAGTACTTC	CASRTIWVRETQYF
TRBV6-6	.	TRBD1	TRBJ1-5	TGTGCCAGCAGTTACTCGGGCAGGGGGAATCAGCCCCAGCATTTT	CASSYSGRGNQPQHF
TRBV18	.	TRBD1	TRBJ1-1	TGTGCCAGCTCACCAATCGGGACAGTCAACACTGAAGCTTTCTTT	CASSPIGTVNTEAFF
TRBV30	.	.	TRBJ1-1	TGTGCCTGGAGTCCATCGGCGAACACTGAAGCTTTCTTT	CAWSPSANTEAFF
TRBV19	.	.	TRBJ1-1	TGTGCCAGTAGTATAGGTACTCGGGACGGTGAAGCTTTCTTT	CASSIGTRDGEAFF
TRBV6-6	.	TRBD2	TRBJ2-7	TGTGCCAGCAGTCCCTACGGCGGGAGATCCTACGAGCAGTACTTC	CASSPYGGRSYEQYF
TRBV5-1	.	TRBD2	TRBJ2-3	TGCGCCAGCAGCTTGGAGGGGAGGCCAGCGGGGGCAGATACGCAGTATTTT	CASSLEGRPAGADTQYF
TRBV2	.	TRBD2	TRBJ2-2	TGTGCCAGCAGACTAGCGGGCGACACCGGGGAGCTGTTTTTT	CASRLAGDTGELFF
TRBV19	.	TRBD2	TRBJ2-7	TGTGCCAGTAGTATAGAGGCTAGCGGACCTCGAGAAGAGCAGTACTTC	CASSIEASGPREEQYF
TRBV6-5	once	.	TRBJ2-7	TGTGCCAGCAGTTACTCGACGACTCCACTCATCCACGAGCAGTACTTC	CASSYSTTPLIHEQYF
TRBV5-1	.	TRBD2	TRBJ2-5	TGCGCCAGCAGCTTGGGGGCTAGCGGCTTACAAGAGACCCAGTACTTC	CASSLGASGLQETQYF
TRBV19	.	.	TRBJ1-1	TGTGCCAGTAGTACTTTATCTACCGGGAGAACTGAAGCTTTCTTT	CASSTLSTGRTEAFF
TRBV28	.	.	TRBJ1-2	TGTGCCAGCAGTGCAGGGTATGGCTACACCTTC	CASSAGYGYTF
TRBV5-4	.	.	TRBJ2-1	TGTGCCAGCAGCTCCGGACCTTTCAATGAGCAGTTCTTC	CASSSGPFNEQFF
TRBV4-1	.	TRBD1	TRBJ1-2	TGCGCCAGCAGCCTGCCGAGGGACAGGGAAGGTCCGGGCTATGGCTACACCTTC	CASSLPRDREGPGYGYTF
TRBV11-2	.	TRBD1	TRBJ1-5	TGTGCCAGCAGCCTAGGGACAGTTAGCAATCAGCCCCAGCATTTT	CASSLGTVSNQPQHF
TRBV11-3	.	TRBD2	TRBJ2-1	TGTGCCAGCAGCCGGACTAGCGGCTTCCCACAGTTCTTC	CASSRTSGFPQFF
TRBV12-5	.	.	TRBJ1-6	TGTGCTAGTGGTCCCCCTGGGGGTTCACCCCTCCACTTT	CASGPPGGSPLHF
TRBV10-3	.	.	TRBJ1-3	TGTGCCATCAGTGAGAGGGGATATTCTGGAAACACCATATATTTT	CAISERGYSGNTIYF
TRBV7-2	.	.	TRBJ1-1	TGTGCCAGCAGCTTAGGGACTAAGGGTGAGGCTTTCTTT	CASSLGTKGEAFF
TRBV7-9	.	TRBD1	TRBJ2-1	TGTGCCAGCAGCTTCGAGACAACAGGGGCTGCCTACTACAATGAGCAGTTCTTC	CASSFETTGAAYYNEQFF
TRBV5-1	.	TRBD1	TRBJ2-3	TGCGCCAGCAAAGCAGGGGGCGCAGATACGCAGTATTTT	CASKAGGADTQYF
TRBV18	once	.	TRBJ1-4	TGTGCCAGCTCATCCCACCCGGGCGAAAAACTGTTTTTT	CASSSHPGEKLFF
TRBV12-5	.	TRBD2	TRBJ2-5	TGTGCTAGCCGACGGGGGGGGCAAGAGACCCAGTACTTC	CASRRGGQETQYF
TRBV19	.	TRBD1	TRBJ2-3	TGTGCCAGTAGGGGGACAGGGTCAGATACGCAGTATTTT	CASRGTGSDTQYF
TRBV6-1	.	TRBD1	TRBJ2-3	TGTGCCAGCCTAAAATTGGGACAGGGCGGAGATACGCAGTATTTT	CASLKLGQGGDTQYF
TRBV6-5	once	.	TRBJ1-5	TGTGCCAGCAGTCCCGTGGGGAGTGGCAATCAGCCCCAGCATTTT	CASSPVGSGNQPQHF
TRBV7-3	.	TRBD1	TRBJ2-2	TGTGCCAGCAGCTACGGCCGACAGGGCGAGACCGGGGAGCTGTTTTTT	CASSYGRQGETGELFF
TRBV7-6	.	.	TRBJ1-1	TGTGCCAGCAACCCATTTGTGGGGGGAGGTGACGGTTTCTTT	CASNPFVGGGDGFF
TRBV4-1	.	TRBD1	TRBJ1-6	TGCGCCAGCAGCCAAGACAGGGGGCGTAATTCACCCCTCCACTTT	CASSQDRGRNSPLHF
TRBV6-5	once	.	TRBJ1-1	TGTGCCAGCAGACGAGGAATGCGAAACACTGAAGCTTTCTTT	CASRRGMRNTEAFF
TRBV18	.	TRBD1	TRBJ1-3	TGTGCCAGCTCCAAGGACAGGCCCTCTGGAAACACCATATATTTT	CASSKDRPSGNTIYF
TRBV30	.	.	TRBJ2-3	TGTGCCTGGAGTGACCTAGTTACATCAGATACGCAGTATTTT	CAWSDLVTSDTQYF
TRBV19	.	TRBD1	TRBJ1-5	TGTGCCAGTAGAACCTGGACAGGGTGGCCCCAGCATTTT	CASRTWTGWPQHF
TRBV5-4	.	TRBD1	TRBJ1-5	TGTGCCAGCAGCTTGGGGGACAGGCCAAATCAGCCCCAGCATTTT	CASSLGDRPNQPQHF
TRBV9	.	.	TRBJ2-2	TGTGCCAGCAGCGTAGCTCGCGGTCCTAACACCGGGGAGCTGTTTTTT	CASSVARGPNTGELFF
TRBV15	.	TRBD1	TRBJ1-5	TGTGCCACCAGCAGAGATGCTACAGGGGGTGGTCAGCCCCAGCATTTT	CATSRDATGGGQPQHF
TRBV19	.	.	TRBJ1-1	TGTGCCAGTAGTATACGTCAGGGGTTTGCTGAAGCTTTCTTT	CASSIRQGFAEAFF
TRBV6-1	.	.	TRBJ1-5	TGTGCCAGCAGTGAACAATGGTCCAGGCGTAGCAATCAGCCCCAGCATTTT	CASSEQWSRRSNQPQHF
TRBV9	.	TRBD1	TRBJ2-5	TGTGCCAGCAGCCAATCTGGGACAGGGGGCTGGGAGACCCAGTACTTC	CASSQSGTGGWETQYF
TRBV5-1	.	.	TRBJ1-1	TGCGCCAGCAGCTTCCCAGGGTCTTCTGAAGCTTTCTTT	CASSFPGSSEAFF
TRBV7-2	.	.	TRBJ1-1	TGTGCCAGCAGCTTATTGGGGAGGGCTGAAGCTTTCTTT	CASSLLGRAEAFF
TRBV7-7	.	.	TRBJ2-2	TGTGCCAGCAGCTTACGGGCAACCGGGGAGCTGTTTTTT	CASSLRATGELFF
TRBV4-3	.	TRBD1	TRBJ2-1	TGCGCCAGCAGCCAAGACCGACAGGGCACCTACAATGAGCAGTTCTTC	CASSQDRQGTYNEQFF
TRBV10-1	.	TRBD2	TRBJ2-1	TGCGCCACTCCGGGACTAGCGGGAGTGGGGAATGAGCAGTTCTTC	CATPGLAGVGNEQFF
TRBV4-3	once	.	TRBJ1-2	TGCGCCAGCAGCCAAGATACCCGACAAGGCTACACCTTC	CASSQDTRQGYTF
TRBV29-1	once	TRBD2	TRBJ2-1	TGCAGCGTCGGGGAAATAGCGGGAGGATCCGGTTCCTACAATGAGCAGTTCTTC	CSVGEIAGGSGSYNEQFF
TRBV19	.	.	TRBJ1-5	TGTGCCAGTAGTACAGGGTCCTACTATCAGCCCCAGCATTTT	CASSTGSYYQPQHF
TRBV7-2	.	TRBD1	TRBJ2-1	TGTGCCAGCAGCTTAGGCCCGGGACAGGGCGTTGGTGAGCAGTTCTTC	CASSLGPGQGVGEQFF